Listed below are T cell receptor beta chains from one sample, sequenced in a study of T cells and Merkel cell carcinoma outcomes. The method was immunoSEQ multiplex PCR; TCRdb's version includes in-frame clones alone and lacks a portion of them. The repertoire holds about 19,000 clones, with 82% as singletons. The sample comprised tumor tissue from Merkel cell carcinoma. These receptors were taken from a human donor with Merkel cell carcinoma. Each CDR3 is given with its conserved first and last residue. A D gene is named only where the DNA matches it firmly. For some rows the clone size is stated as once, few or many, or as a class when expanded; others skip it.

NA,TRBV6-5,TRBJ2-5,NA,CASSSRDIEETQYF,TGTGCCAGCAGTTCTCGGGACATAGAAGAGACCCAGTACTTC
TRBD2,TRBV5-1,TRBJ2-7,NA,CASSTGTSREQYF,TGCGCCAGCAGCACCGGGACTAGCCGCGAGCAGTACTTC
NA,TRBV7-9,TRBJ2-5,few,CASSLQGRRETQYF,TGTGCCAGCAGCTTACAGGGACGGCGAGAGACCCAGTACTTC
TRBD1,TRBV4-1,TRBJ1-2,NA,CASSQDWDRFNYGYTF,TGCGCCAGCAGCCAAGATTGGGACAGATTTAACTATGGCTACACCTTC
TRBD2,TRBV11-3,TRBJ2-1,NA,CASSLETLAGGRFF,TGTGCCAGCAGCTTAGAAACACTAGCGGGGGGGAGGTTCTTC
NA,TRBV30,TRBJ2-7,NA,CAWRGGSRYEQYF,TGTGCCTGGAGAGGGGGGTCTCGCTACGAGCAGTACTTC
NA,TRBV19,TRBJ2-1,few,CASSIGGGNNEQFF,TGTGCCAGTAGTATTGGGGGAGGAAACAATGAGCAGTTCTTC
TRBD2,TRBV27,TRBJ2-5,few,CASSLSGRVIQYF,TGTGCCAGCAGTTTGAGCGGGAGGGTTATCCAGTACTTC
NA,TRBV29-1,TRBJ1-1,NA,CSALGDTEAFF,TGCAGCGCCTTGGGGGACACTGAAGCTTTCTTT
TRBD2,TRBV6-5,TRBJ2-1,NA,CASRSGGPYNEQFF,TGTGCCAGCAGAAGCGGGGGACCTTACAATGAGCAGTTCTTC
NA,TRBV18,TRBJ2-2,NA,CASSPSRSGGELFF,TGTGCCAGCTCACCATCACGTAGTGGCGGGGAGCTGTTTTTT
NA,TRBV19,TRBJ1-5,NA,CASSFRYSNQPQHF,TGTGCCAGTAGTTTCCGTTATAGCAATCAGCCCCAGCATTTT
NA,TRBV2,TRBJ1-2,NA,CASSELAGPYGYTF,TGTGCCAGCAGTGAACTGGCAGGGCCTTATGGCTACACCTTC
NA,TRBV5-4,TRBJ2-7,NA,CASSGDSHSYEQYF,TGTGCCAGCAGCGGGGACTCACACTCCTACGAGCAGTACTTC
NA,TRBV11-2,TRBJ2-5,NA,CASSLDLNQETQYF,TGTGCCAGCAGCTTAGATTTGAACCAAGAGACCCAGTACTTC
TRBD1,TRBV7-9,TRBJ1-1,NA,CASSQTGGNIEAFF,TGTGCCAGCAGTCAGACAGGGGGGAACATTGAAGCTTTCTTT
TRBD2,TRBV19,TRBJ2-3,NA,CASSTLAGTDTQYF,TGTGCCAGTAGTACTCTAGCGGGCACAGATACGCAGTATTTT
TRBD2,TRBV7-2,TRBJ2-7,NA,CASKLAGSYEQYF,TGTGCCAGCAAACTAGCGGGGTCCTACGAGCAGTACTTC
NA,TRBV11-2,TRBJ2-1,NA,CASSSRLESNEQFF,TGTGCCAGCAGCTCTAGACTAGAAAGCAATGAGCAGTTCTTC
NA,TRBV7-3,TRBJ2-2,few,CASSLAGNTGELFF,TGTGCCAGCAGCCTTGCAGGGAACACCGGGGAGCTGTTTTTT
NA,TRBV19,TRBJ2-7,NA,CASSIRASFEQYF,TGTGCCAGTAGTATAAGGGCCTCCTTCGAGCAGTACTTC
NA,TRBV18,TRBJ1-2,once,CASSQESHGYTF,TGTGCCAGCTCCCAGGAGTCCCATGGCTACACCTTC
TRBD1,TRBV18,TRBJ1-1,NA,CASSATGGGTEAFF,TGTGCCAGCTCAGCCACAGGGGGAGGCACTGAAGCTTTCTTT
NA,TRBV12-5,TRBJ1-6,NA,CASGLATGYSYNSPLHF,TGTGCTAGTGGTTTGGCAACAGGGTATTCCTATAATTCACCCCTCCACTTT
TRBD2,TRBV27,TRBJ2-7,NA,CASSRLAGVSEQYF,TGTGCCAGCAGCCGACTAGCGGGAGTAAGCGAGCAGTACTTC
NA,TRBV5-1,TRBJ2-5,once,CASSLGRGLLGTQYF,TGCGCCAGCAGCTTGGGGCGAGGTTTGCTGGGGACCCAGTACTTC
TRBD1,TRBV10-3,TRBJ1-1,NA,CAISNFDRGYVLTEAFF,TGTGCCATCAGCAACTTCGACAGGGGGTATGTTTTAACTGAAGCTTTCTTT